The clone carrying this T cell receptor (beta chain) has ten or more counts. Its antigen is still unknown. This sample stems from a study of spatial heterogeneity in lung cancer. The overall study: Alpha-chain sequences were consistently detected in smaller numbers than beta-chain sequences. Combinations of a unique TCR and a UMI were tallied in raw reads, and on average each appeared more than ten times. Notes on the study in general: Within tumors, counts of expanded alpha and beta TCRs tracked tumor mutation counts.

The sample's time point: sample taken at primary tumor resection. There were 72 donors, all of them untreated patients with early-stage non-small cell lung cancer. In each case, whole RNA from tumor, nontumor lung or frozen PBMC was sequenced unsorted. TCRdb fed the 5' RACE reads into MiXCR, producing one record per CDR3 protein. The sample holds a few thousand distinct CDR3 sequences, more than 4% seen once. Germline-derived CDR1 and CDR2 are SGHTA and FQGNSA. V lost 3 bases, J lost 0 bases, and 9 bases lay in between. The CDR3 covers 15 residues. The sequenced sample was lung tumor tissue, obtained at surgery. The sequence came from a male donor with early-stage non-small cell lung cancer. The V and J genes are TRBV7-2 and TRBJ1-3; tentatively, D is TRBD1 (6 bases). The CDR3 is CASSFTGSSGNTIYF. The DNA for the CDR3 is TGTGCCAGCAGCTTTACAGGGAGCTCTGGAAACACCATATATTTT.